The source of this T cell receptor (beta chain) is a study of beta chain features in type 1 diabetes (dated by TCRdb to between 2018 and 2020). For context, the study as a whole: No differences in mean age, gender distribution, total cell number or subset yield were found between patients and healthy donors. A total of around 110,000,000 sorted cells were examined across all samples, and RNA yield correlated strongly with the number of cells per subset. The study compared TCRB repertoires of sorted circulating CD4+ T cell subsets between recently diagnosed type 1 diabetes patients and matched healthy donors. Regulatory and stem cell-like memory subsets were isolated from only 8 patients and roughly eight healthy donors, whereas naive and central memory subsets came from all 30 or so donors. Overall study results and their limits: Sequencing cDNA rather than genomic DNA could over-represent highly expressing activated cells, although activation and CD3 levels did not differ between groups. At VDJ recombination sites, patients with type 1 diabetes made fewer insertions and deleted more nucleotides, a pattern implying thymic rearrangement abnormalities. Shorter templates might have been favored by PCR, but patient and control samples were amplified and corrected together, so both groups would have been affected equally by any skew. Type 1 diabetes patients showed a moderate but significant shortening of TCRB CDR3 length in all four CD4+ subsets. Because the HLA sub-analyses included only small numbers of individuals, any influence of HLA type on TCRB rearrangement was left unresolved. Naive, central memory and regulatory TCRB repertoires appeared more similar among patients than among healthy donors.

The entire amount of isolated RNA was reverse transcribed using the High Capacity cDNA Reverse Transcription Kit, so the sequenced TCRB transcripts were expressed ones. Deep immunoSEQ sequencing was performed on naive, central memory and regulatory T cell samples, with an average of around 3.5 million total reads per sample. Sorted cells were lysed in RLT buffer and RNA was extracted with DNase-treated RNeasy Micro or Mini kits, depending on cell number. Each cell subset was processed on its own to prevent cross-contamination, while patient and healthy donor samples were processed together. TCRB sequences were amplified from cDNA with the immunoSEQ multiplex PCR, producing 87-bp fragments spanning the CDR3 region. Sequencing of the amplicons was performed on the Illumina HiSeq platform. On the authors' methods: Synthetic template baselines were used to correct PCR bias computationally, reads within Hamming distance 2 were collapsed together, and singletons that could not be merged were discarded. Reads were aligned to IMGT to assign V, D and J genes, CDR3 length, and insertions or deletions at six rearrangement sites. Within each subset, clonotype counts were normalized to sorted cell number, after which true diversity and Gini coefficients were computed with the tcR R package. The overlap coefficient, calculated on TCRB nucleotide sequences, was used to measure repertoire sharing. Out-of-frame TCRB sequences from naive cells were analyzed to stand in for the pre-selection repertoire. TCRdb's version of the immuneACCESS table is confined to in-frame rearrangements and falls short of the full clone set. An unresolved V gene accounts for under half of the shortfall where checked; the remainder is of unknown origin. V and J calls and clone size are those listed in that table; D and trimming were worked out from the DNA. The sample table holds 900,000 or so clones, of which roughly a sixth were seen once. The leading ten clones occupy 0.023% of the sample.

V sheds 3 bases and J sheds 4 bases, leaving 16 bases between their ends. The CDR3 sequence holds 16 residues, the cysteine and phenylalanine included. Only the CDR3 DNA stays, 48 bases, in frame from base 1. For CDR1 and CDR2, the germline V gene lists SGDLS and YYNGEE. A single peripheral blood draw of about 120 mL on average was collected from each donor into heparinised tubes. Naive, central memory, regulatory and stem cell-like memory CD4+ T cells were sorted on a BD FACSAria II using a panel including CD45RO, CCR7, CD25, CD127, CD95 and CD27. All sorted populations exceeded 95% purity. PBMCs were separated immediately by Lymphoprep density gradient centrifugation and were stained directly, without being cultured. To minimize batch effects, samples were stained and sorted in pairs, one healthy donor with one patient per experiment. This clone has more than one count but fewer than ten. This receptor's antigen is unknown. The input lacks base qualities; no much larger clone sits a single base away.

The rearranged segments are TRBV9 and TRBJ2-2; the D gene is perhaps TRBD2, from 5 matching bases. The source of this sequence is a woman in her late teens or twenties in good health. The sample was naive CD4+ T cells from blood. The label giving this sample's cell subset or site can be read as: true naive CD4+ T cells. The DNA is TGTGCCAGCAGCGCGGACGGGAACCTTCGCACCGGGGAGCTGTTTTTT. Translated, this is CASSADGNLRTGELFF.